This T cell receptor beta chain emerged from a study of T cell repertoires in cytomegalovirus infection. TCRdb fed the reads into MiXCR, producing one record per CDR3 protein. The profile shows hundreds of thousands of distinct CDR3 sequences, 30% to 40% of them singletons. Unmatched junction bases numbered 8, after V lost 0 bases and J lost 5 bases. The CDR3 has 16 residues. Germline loops: CDR1 MGHRA, CDR2 YSYEKL. With respect to this clonotype: The antigen is undetermined.

V and J are TRBV4-1 and TRBJ1-1, with TRBD1 matching 8 bases. This receptor was taken from a human donor in good health (CMV status not recorded). Some clones in this sample may be carry-over from other donors' samples. Material: cultured CD8+ T cells from PBMCs, obtained from culture after CMV antigen stimulation. The CDR3 DNA follows: TGCGCCAGCAGCCAAGATAAGGACAGGGAGGGGACTGAAGCTTTCTTT. Protein: CASSQDKDREGTEAFF.